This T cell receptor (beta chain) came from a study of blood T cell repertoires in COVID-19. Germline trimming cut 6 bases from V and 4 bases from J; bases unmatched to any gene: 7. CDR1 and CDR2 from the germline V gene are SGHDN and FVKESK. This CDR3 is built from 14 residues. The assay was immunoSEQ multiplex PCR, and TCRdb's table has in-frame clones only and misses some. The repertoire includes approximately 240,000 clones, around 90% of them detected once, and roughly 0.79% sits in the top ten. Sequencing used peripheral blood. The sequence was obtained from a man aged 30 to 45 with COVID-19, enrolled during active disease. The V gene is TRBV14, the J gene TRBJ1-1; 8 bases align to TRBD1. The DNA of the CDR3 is TGTGCCAGCAGACCTAGTACAGGGGGCACTGAAGCTTTCTTT. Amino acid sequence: CASRPSTGGTEAFF.